The present T cell receptor beta chain was sequenced within a study of blood T cell repertoires in COVID-19. Study at large: Sites across the United States, Italy and Spain contributed samples from acute and convalescent COVID-19.

Generated by immunoSEQ multiplex PCR, the TCRdb table keeps only in-frame clones and is missing some. The sample includes about 140,000 clones, around nine tenths of them seen just once. The table lists this clone with a count of one. Material for sequencing was peripheral blood. This clonotype originated in a woman between 40 and 50 years old with acute or convalescent COVID-19.

DNA for the CDR3: TGTGCCAGCAGTTTTAGCGGGGGGGCCTACGAGCAGTACTTC. The encoded protein is CASSFSGGAYEQYF. The J gene is TRBJ2-7, the V gene TRBV27; TRBD2 matches at 11 bases. The CDR3 consists of 14 residues. V lost 3 bases to trimming and J lost 2 bases; unmatched junction nucleotides: 0. Germline V lookup: CDR1 MNHEY, CDR2 SMNVEV (reference sequence).